This T cell receptor beta chain was captured in a study of early T cells in non-severe SARS-CoV-2 infection. Overall study findings and caveats: Comparison of clonotypes with VDJdb favored anti-spike CD8 responses while missing private and CD4 specificities.

This clonotype was counted many times. Its target is not known. V lost 1 base and J lost 8; bases outside the gene matches: 8. Per the germline V gene, CDR1 is SNHLY and CDR2 is FYNNEI. This CDR3 has 17 amino acids. One entry per CDR3 protein results from TCRdb running MiXCR on the 5' RACE reads. The sample lists around 37,000 distinct CDR3 sequences, 9% to 9.5% seen once, with less than 15% in the top ten. Sequencing input: whole blood. This TCR was recovered from an adult who was a healthcare worker with PCR-confirmed SARS-CoV-2 infection or an uninfected control (not recorded which). The V and J genes are TRBV2 and TRBJ2-4, with 13 bases matching TRBD2. The CDR3 is CASSEVETSGGRYIQYF. The CDR3 DNA reads TGTGCCAGCAGTGAAGTCGAGACTAGCGGGGGGAGATACATTCAGTACTTC. The variable domain in full, completed from reference TRBV2 and TRBJ2-4, reads EPEVTQTPSHQVTQMGQEVILRCVPISNHLYFYWYRQILGQKVEFLVSFYNNEISEKSEIFDDQFSVERPDGSNFTLKIRSTKLEDSAMYFCASSEVETSGGRYIQYFGAGTRLSVL.